This T cell receptor beta chain appears in the sequencing data of a study of siplizumab effects on memory and regulatory T cells. This clone turned up a few times. CDR3 length: 14 residues. Germline CDR1 reads MDHEN; CDR2 reads SYDVKM. Trimming removed 3 bases from V and 4 bases from J, with 9 bases in between. Repertoires were generated with immunoSEQ multiplex PCR, while TCRdb's copy carries only in-frame clones and drops some. The sample has approximately 46,000 clones; over 90% are singletons. This chain uses TRBV28 with TRBJ1-4; D remains unclear. Input material: CD8+ T cells sorted from blood. The sequence came from a human donor in good health. The CDR3 region is CASSFGTDNEKLFF. The CDR3 DNA follows: TGTGCCAGCAGTTTTGGAACAGATAATGAAAAACTGTTTTTT.